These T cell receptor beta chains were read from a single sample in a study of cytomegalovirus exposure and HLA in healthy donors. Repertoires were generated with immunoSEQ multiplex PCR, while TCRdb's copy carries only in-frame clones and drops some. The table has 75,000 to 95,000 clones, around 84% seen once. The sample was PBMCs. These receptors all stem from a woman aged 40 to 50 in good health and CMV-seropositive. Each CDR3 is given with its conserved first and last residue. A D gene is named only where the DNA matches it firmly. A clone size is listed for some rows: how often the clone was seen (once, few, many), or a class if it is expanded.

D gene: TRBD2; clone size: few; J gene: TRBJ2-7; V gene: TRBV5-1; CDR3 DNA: TGCGCCAGCAGCTTAGCGGGGAGCTACGAGCAGTACTTC; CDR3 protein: CASSLAGSYEQYF
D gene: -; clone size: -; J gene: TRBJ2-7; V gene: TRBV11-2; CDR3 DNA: TGTGCCAGCACCTTGGGAGGTCCCTCCTACGAGCAGTACTTC; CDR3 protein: CASTLGGPSYEQYF
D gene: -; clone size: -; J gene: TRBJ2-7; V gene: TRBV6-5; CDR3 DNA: TGTGCCAGCAGTTCTCTTTACCGGGACAAACTCTACGAGCAGTACTTC; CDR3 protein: CASSSLYRDKLYEQYF
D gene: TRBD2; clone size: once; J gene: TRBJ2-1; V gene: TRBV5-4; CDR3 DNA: TGTGCCAGCAGCTCCGGACTAGCGAGGAATGAGCAGCTCTTC; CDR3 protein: CASSSGLARNEQLF
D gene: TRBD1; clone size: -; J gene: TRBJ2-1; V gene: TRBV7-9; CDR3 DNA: TGTGCCAGCAGCCCACGACAGGGGACAAATTCCTACAATGAGCAGTTCTTC; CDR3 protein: CASSPRQGTNSYNEQFF
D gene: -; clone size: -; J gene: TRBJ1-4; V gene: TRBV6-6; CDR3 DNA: TGTGCCAGCAGAAGGAGCGACAGAGATAATGAAAAACTGTTTTTT; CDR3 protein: CASRRSDRDNEKLFF
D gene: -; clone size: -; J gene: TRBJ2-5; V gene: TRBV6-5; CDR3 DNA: TGTGCCAGCAGTCTAACATATGATATGAGGGAGACCCAGTACTTC; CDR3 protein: CASSLTYDMRETQYF
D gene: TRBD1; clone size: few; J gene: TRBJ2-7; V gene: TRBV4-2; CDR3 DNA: TGTGCCAGCAGCTCCCGGGACAGGGTCTACGAGCAGTACTTC; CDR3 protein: CASSSRDRVYEQYF
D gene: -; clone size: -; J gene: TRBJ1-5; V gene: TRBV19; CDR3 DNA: TGTGCCAGTAGTCCAGGGAGGGGGTCCTCAGGAGGCAATCAGCCCCAGCATTTT; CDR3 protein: CASSPGRGSSGGNQPQHF
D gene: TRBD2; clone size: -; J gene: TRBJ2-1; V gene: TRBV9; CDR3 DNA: TGTGCCAGCAGCGTAGGGAGCGGGGGGTACAATGAGCAGTTCTTC; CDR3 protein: CASSVGSGGYNEQFF
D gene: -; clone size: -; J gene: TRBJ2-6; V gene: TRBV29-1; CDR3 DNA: TGCAGCGTTGATGGGGGGTTTGGGGCCAACGTCCTGACTTTC; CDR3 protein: CSVDGGFGANVLTF
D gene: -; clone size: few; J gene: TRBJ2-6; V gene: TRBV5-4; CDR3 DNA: TGTGCCAGCAGCTTGCCGGCTAGAGTCTCTGGGGCCAACGTCCTGACTTTC; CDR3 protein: CASSLPARVSGANVLTF
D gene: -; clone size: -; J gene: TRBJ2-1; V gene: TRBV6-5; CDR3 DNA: TGTGCCAGCAGTTACGGCGGATCCCCGAATGAGCAGTTCTTC; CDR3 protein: CASSYGGSPNEQFF
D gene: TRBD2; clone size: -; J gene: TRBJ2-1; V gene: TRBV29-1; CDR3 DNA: TGCAGCGAAGCGGGGAACTCCTACAATGAGCAGTTCTTC; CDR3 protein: CSEAGNSYNEQFF
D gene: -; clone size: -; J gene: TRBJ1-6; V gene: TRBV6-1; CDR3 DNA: TGTGCCAGCAGTGAAGCCAGGGGTTCACCCCTCCACTTT; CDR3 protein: CASSEARGSPLHF
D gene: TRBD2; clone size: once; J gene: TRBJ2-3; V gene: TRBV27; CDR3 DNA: TGTGCCAGCAGTTTAAGAGGACTAGCGGGAGGGGTGGGGCCCACAGATACGCAGTATTTT; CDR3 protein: CASSLRGLAGGVGPTDTQYF
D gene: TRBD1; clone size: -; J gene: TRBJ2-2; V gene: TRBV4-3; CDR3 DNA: TGCGCCAGCAGCCAAGAAGTCAGGACAGGGGCCGGGGAGCTGTTTTTT; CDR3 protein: CASSQEVRTGAGELFF
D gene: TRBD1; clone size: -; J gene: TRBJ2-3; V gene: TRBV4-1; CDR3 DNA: TGCGCCAGCAGCCAAGAGGTGGGGACAGGGGTTTTGACAGATACGCAGTATTTT; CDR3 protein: CASSQEVGTGVLTDTQYF
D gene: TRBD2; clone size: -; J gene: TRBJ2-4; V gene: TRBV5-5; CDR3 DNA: TGTGCCAGCAGCCCCCCGGGAGGCATTCAGTACTTC; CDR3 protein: CASSPPGGIQYF
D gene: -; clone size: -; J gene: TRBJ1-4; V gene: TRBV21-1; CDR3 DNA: TGTGCCAGCAGCAGGGACAGCGCGATTAAAAAACTGTTTTTT; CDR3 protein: CASSRDSAIKKLFF
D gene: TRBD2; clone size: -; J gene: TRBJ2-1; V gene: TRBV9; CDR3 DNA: TGTGCCAGCAGCGAGGGACTAGCGGGAGTCAATGAGCAGTTCTTC; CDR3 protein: CASSEGLAGVNEQFF
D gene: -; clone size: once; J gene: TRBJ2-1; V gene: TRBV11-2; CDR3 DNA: TGTGCCAGCAGCCCGGCCCGGGACATCAGCAATGAGCAGTTCTTC; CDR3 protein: CASSPARDISNEQFF
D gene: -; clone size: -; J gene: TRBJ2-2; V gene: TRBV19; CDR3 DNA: TGTGCCAGTAGTATAGGGACAGTTGCGAACACCGGGGAGCTGTTTTTT; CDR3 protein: CASSIGTVANTGELFF
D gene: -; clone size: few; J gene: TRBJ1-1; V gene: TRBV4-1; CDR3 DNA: TGCGCCAGCAGCCAACAAGGTGGGGGGGGGACTGAAGCTTTCTTT; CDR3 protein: CASSQQGGGGTEAFF
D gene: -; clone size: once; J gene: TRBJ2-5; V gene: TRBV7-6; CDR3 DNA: TGTGCCAGCAGCGCGGTCCTGCAAGAGACCCAGTACTTC; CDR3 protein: CASSAVLQETQYF
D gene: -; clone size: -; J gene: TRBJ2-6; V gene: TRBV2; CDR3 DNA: TGTGCCAGCGGGACACGTGACTCTGGGGCCAACGTCCTGACTTTC; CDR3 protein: CASGTRDSGANVLTF
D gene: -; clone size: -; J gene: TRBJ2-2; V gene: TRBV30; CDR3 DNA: TGTGCCTGGTCCAAAAACAGGGCCGGGGAGCTGTTTTTT; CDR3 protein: CAWSKNRAGELFF
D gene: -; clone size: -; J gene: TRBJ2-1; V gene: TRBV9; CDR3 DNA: TGTGCCAGCAGCGTAGGTGGGAGTGCCTACAATGAGCAGTTCTTC; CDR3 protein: CASSVGGSAYNEQFF
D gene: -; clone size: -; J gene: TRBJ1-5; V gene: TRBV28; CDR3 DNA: TGTGCCAGCAGCTTTGGCGGAGTGGGCAATCAGCCCCAGCATTTT; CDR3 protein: CASSFGGVGNQPQHF
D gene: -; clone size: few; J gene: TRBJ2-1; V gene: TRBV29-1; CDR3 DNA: TGCAGCGTTGAAATGGGAGGTTACAATGAGCAGTTCTTC; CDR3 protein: CSVEMGGYNEQFF
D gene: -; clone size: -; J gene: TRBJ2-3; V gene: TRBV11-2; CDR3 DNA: TGTGCCAGCAGCTTAGCTGATACGCAGTATTTT; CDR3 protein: CASSLADTQYF
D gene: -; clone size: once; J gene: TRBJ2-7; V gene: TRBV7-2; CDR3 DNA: TGTGCCAGCAGCTTTTTCCTCGGGAGTATCTACGAGCAGTACTTC; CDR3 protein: CASSFFLGSIYEQYF
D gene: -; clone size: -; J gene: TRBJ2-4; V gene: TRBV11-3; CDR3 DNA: TGTGCCAGCAGCTTATTTTCCAGGGATCAAAACATTCAGTACTTC; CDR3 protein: CASSLFSRDQNIQYF
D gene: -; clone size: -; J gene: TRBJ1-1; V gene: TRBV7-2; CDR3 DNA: TGTGCCAGCAGCCCACACCCGTTTGGGAACACTGAAGCTTTCTTT; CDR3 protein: CASSPHPFGNTEAFF
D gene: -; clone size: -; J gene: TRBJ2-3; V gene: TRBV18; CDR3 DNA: TGTGCCAGCGAAGCCACAGATACGCAGTATTTT; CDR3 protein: CASEATDTQYF